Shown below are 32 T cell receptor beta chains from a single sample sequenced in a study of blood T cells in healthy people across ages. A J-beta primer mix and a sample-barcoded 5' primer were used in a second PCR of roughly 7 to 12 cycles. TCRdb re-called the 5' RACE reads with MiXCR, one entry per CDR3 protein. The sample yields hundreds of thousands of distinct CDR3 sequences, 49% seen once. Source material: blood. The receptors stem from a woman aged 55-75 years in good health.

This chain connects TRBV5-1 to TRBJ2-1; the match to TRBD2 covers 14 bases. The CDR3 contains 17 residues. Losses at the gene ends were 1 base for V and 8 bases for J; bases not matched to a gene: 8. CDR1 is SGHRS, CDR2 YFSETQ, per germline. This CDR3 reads CASSLRVGLAGVHEQFF. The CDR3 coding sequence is TGCGCCAGCAGCTTGAGAGTGGGACTAGCGGGAGTCCATGAGCAGTTCTTC. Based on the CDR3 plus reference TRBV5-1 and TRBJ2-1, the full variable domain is KAGVTQTPRYLIKTRGQQVTLSCSPISGHRSVSWYQQTPGQGLQFLFEYFSETQRNKGNFPGRFSGRQFSNSRSEMNVSTLELGDSALYLCASSLRVGLAGVHEQFFGPGTRLTVL.

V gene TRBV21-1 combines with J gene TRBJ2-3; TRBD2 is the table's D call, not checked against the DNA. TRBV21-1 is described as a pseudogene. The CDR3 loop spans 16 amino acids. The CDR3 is CASSKSPAGERDTQYF. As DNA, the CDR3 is TGTGCCAGCAGCAAATCCCCAGCGGGAGAGCGAGATACGCAGTATTTT.

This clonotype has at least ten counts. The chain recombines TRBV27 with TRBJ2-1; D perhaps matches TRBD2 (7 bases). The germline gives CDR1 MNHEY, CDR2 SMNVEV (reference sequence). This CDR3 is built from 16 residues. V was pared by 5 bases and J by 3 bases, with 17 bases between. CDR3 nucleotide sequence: TGTGCCAGCAGTCGACGGGGGGCGGAGTTCTACAATGAGCAGTTCTTC. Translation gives CASSRRGAEFYNEQFF.

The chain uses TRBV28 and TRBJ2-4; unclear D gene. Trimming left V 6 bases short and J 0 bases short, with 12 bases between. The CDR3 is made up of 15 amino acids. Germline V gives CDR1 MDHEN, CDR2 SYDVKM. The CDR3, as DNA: TGTGCCAGCAGCCTAGAGTTGCTAGCCAAAAACATTCAGTACTTC. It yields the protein CASSLELLAKNIQYF.

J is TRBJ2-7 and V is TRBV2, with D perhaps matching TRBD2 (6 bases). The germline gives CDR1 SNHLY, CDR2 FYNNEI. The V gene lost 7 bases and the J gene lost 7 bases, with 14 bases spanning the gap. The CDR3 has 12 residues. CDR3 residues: CASKGDSHEQYF. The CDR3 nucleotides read TGTGCCAGCAAAGGGGACTCACATGAGCAGTACTTC.

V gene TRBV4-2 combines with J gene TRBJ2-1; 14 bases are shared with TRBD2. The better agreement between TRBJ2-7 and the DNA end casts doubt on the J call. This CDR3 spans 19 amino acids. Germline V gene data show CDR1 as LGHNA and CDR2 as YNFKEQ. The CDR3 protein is CASSQSFGLAGGHYNEQYF. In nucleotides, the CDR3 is TGTGCCAGCAGCCAATCTTTTGGACTAGCGGGAGGACATTACAATGAGCAGTACTTC.

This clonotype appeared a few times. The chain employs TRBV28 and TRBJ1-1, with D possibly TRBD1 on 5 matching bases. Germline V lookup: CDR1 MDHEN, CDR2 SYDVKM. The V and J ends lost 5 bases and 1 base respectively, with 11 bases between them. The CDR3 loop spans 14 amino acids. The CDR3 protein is CASSQHQGNTEAFF. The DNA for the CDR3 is TGTGCCAGCAGTCAACATCAGGGGAACACTGAAGCTTTCTTT. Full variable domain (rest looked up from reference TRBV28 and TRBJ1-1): DVKVTQSSRYLVKRTGEKVFLECVQDMDHENMFWYRQDPGLGLRLIYFSYDVKMKEKGDIPEGYSVSREKKERFSLILESASTNQTSMYLCASSQHQGNTEAFFGQGTRLTVV.

CDR3 residues: CASNAQATSTDTQYF. CDR3 bases: TGTGCCAGCAACGCCCAGGCTACTAGCACAGATACGCAGTATTTT. The chain combines TRBV2 with TRBJ2-3; D is undetermined. This CDR3 contains 15 residues. CDR1 and CDR2 from the germline V gene are SNHLY and FYNNEI. Between the trimmed V and J ends, which lost 7 bases and 0 bases, there was a span of 14 bases.

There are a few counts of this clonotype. CDR3 coding DNA: TGTGCCAGCAGTGAAGGGGAGGGCCCAGGAGAGCAGTTCTTC. Translation gives CASSEGEGPGEQFF. The chain employs TRBV25-1 and TRBJ2-1; 7 bases fit TRBD2. The CDR3 spans 14 residues. CDR1 and CDR2 from the germline V gene are MGHDK and SYGVNS. J was trimmed by 10 bases and V by 2 bases; bases with no gene match: 8.

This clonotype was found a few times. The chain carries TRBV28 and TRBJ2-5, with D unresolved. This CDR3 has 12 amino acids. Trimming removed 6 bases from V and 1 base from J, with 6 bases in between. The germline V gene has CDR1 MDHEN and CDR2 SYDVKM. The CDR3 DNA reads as TGTGCCAGCAGACGACCCCAAGAGACCCAGTACTTC. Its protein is CASRRPQETQYF.

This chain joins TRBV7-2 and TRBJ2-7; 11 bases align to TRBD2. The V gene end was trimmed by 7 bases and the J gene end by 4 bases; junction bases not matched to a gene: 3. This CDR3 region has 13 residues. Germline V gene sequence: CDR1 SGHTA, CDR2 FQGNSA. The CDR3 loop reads CASTSSGRYEQYF. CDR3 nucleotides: TGTGCCAGCACCTCTAGCGGGAGGTACGAGCAGTACTTC.

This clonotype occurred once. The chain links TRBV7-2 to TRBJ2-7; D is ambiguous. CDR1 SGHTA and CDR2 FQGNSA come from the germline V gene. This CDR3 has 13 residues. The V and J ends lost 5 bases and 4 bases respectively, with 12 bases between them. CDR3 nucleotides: TGTGCCAGCAGCGCCGGGCCCGGATACGAGCAGTACTTC. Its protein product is CASSAGPGYEQYF.

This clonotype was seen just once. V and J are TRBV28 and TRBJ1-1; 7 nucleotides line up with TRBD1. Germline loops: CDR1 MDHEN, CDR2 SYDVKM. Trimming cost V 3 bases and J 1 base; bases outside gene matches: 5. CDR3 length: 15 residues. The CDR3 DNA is TGTGCCAGCAGTTTGAGGGGGCGTCCGAACACTGAAGCTTTCTTT. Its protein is CASSLRGRPNTEAFF.

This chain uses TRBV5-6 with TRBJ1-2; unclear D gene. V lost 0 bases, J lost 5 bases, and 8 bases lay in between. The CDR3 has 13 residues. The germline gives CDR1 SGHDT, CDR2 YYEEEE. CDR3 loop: CASSLESVYGYTF. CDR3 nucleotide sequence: TGTGCCAGCAGCTTGGAATCTGTATATGGCTACACCTTC.

CDR3 in DNA: TGTGCCAGCACCCCTAGCTTATTGGAAACTGAAGCTTTCTTT. Translating gives CASTPSLLETEAFF. The chain employs TRBV13 and TRBJ1-1; D is undetermined. Trimming took off 7 bases at V and 5 bases at J, with 17 bases between the two ends. The CDR3 totals 14 residues. CDR1 is PRHDT and CDR2 is FYEKMQ in the germline V gene (reference sequence).

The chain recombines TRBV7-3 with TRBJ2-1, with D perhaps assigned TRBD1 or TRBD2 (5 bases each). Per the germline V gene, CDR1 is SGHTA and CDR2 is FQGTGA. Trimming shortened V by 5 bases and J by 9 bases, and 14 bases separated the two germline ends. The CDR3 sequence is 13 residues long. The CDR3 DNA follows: TGTGCCAGCAGCATCGGGACCAGAGGTGAGCAGTTCTTC. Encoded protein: CASSIGTRGEQFF.

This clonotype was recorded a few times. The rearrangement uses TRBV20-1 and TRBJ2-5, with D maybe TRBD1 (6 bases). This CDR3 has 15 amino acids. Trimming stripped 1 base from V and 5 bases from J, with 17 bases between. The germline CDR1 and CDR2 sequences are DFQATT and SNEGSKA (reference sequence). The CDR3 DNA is TGCAGTGCTAGAGCCTCGAGGGGGAGACAGGAGACCCAGTACTTC. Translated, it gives CSARASRGRQETQYF.

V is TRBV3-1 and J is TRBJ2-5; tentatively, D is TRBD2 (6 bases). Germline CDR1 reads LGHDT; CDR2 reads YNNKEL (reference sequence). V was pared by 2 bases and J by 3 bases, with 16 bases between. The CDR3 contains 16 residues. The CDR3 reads CASSQYGGRTEETQYF. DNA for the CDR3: TGTGCCAGCAGCCAATACGGAGGGCGGACTGAAGAGACCCAGTACTTC.

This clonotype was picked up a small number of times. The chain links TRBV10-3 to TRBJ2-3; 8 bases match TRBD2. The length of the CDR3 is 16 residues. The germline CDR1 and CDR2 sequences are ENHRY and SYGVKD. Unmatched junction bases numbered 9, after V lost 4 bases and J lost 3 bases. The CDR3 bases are TGTGCCATCAGTGCCCCGTTGGGCGGGAGGACAGATACGCAGTATTTT. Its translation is CAISAPLGGRTDTQYF.

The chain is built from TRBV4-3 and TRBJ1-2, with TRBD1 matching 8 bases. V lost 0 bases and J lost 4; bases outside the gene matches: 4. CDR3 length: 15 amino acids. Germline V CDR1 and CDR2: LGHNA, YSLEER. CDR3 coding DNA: TGCGCCAGCAGCCAAGATGGGGACAGGAGCTATGGCTACACCTTC. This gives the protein CASSQDGDRSYGYTF.

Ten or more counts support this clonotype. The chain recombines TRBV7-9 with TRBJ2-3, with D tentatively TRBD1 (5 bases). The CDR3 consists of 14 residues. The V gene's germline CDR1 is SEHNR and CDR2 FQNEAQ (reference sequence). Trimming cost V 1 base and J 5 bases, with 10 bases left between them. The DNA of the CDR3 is TGTGCCAGCAGCTTAGGTACCAGGGAAGATACGCAGTATTTT. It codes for CASSLGTREDTQYF.

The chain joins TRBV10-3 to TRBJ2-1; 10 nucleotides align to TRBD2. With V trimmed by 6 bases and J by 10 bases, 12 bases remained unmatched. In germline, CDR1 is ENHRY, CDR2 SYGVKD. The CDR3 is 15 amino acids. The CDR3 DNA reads TGTGCCATCAGACCTAGCGGGAGAACTGGGGAGGAGCAGTTCTTC. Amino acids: CAIRPSGRTGEEQFF.

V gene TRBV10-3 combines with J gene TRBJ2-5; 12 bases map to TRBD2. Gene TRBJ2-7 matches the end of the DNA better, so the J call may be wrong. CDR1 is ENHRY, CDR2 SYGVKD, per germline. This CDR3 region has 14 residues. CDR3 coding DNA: TGTGCCATCGGGGAACTAGCGGGAGGATTCGAGCAGTACTTC. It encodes CAIGELAGGFEQYF.

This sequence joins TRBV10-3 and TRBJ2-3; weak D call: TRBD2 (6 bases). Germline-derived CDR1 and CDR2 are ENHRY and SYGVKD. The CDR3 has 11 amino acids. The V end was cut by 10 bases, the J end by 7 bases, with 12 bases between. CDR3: CATSAGNTQYF. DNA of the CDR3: TGTGCCACGTCAGCGGGTAATACGCAGTATTTT.

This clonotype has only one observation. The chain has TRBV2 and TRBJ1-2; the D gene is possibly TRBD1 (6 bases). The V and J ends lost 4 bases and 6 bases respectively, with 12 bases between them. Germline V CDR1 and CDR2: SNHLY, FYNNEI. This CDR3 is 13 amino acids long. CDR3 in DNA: TGTGCCAGCAGTGTGACAGGCGAGAATGGCTACACCTTC. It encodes CASSVTGENGYTF. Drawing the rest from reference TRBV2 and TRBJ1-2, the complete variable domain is EPEVTQTPSHQVTQMGQEVILRCVPISNHLYFYWYRQILGQKVEFLVSFYNNEISEKSEIFDDQFSVERPDGSNFTLKIRSTKLEDSAMYFCASSVTGENGYTFGSGTRLTVV.

In DNA, the CDR3 is TGTGCCAGCGCGTCGGGGGGCAGAACTGAAGCTTTCTTT. The encoded protein is CASASGGRTEAFF. This chain joins TRBV6-1 and TRBJ1-1; D may be TRBD1 (6 bases). The germline gives CDR1 MNHNS, CDR2 SASEGT. With 8 bases removed from V and 5 bases from J, the gap between germline ends came to 15 bases. This CDR3 has 13 amino acids.

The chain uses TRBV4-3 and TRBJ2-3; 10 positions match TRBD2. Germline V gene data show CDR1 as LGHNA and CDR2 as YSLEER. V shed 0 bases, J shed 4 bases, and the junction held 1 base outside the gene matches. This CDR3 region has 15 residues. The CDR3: CASSQESGRADTQYF. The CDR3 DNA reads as TGCGCCAGCAGCCAAGAGAGCGGGAGGGCAGATACGCAGTATTTT.

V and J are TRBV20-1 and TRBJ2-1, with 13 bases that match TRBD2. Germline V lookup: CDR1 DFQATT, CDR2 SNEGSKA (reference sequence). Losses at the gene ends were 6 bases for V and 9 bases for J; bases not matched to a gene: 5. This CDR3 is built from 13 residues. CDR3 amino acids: CSARTSGSPEQFF. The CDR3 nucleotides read TGCAGTGCGCGGACTAGCGGGAGCCCTGAGCAGTTCTTC.

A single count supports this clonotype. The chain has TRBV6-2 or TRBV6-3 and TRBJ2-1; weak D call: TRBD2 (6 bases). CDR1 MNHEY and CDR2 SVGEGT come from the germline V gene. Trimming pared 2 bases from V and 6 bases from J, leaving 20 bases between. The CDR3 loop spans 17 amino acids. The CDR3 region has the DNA TGTGCCAGCAGTTACAGGGTTCAAGCGGGCCTTCGCAATGAGCAGTTCTTC. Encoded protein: CASSYRVQAGLRNEQFF.

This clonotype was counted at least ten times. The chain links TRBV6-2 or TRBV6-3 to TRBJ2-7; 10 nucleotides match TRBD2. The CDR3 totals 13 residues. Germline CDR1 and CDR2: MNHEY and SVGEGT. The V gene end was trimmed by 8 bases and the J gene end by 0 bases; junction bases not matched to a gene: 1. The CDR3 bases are TGTGCCAGCGGGACTAGCGACTCCTACGAGCAGTACTTC. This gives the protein CASGTSDSYEQYF.

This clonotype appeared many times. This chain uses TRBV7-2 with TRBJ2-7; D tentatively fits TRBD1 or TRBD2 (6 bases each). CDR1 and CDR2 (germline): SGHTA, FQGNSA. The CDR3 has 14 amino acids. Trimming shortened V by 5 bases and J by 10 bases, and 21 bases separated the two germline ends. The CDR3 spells CASSTTGASGDQYF. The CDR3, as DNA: TGTGCCAGCAGCACGACAGGAGCGTCGGGGGACCAGTACTTC.

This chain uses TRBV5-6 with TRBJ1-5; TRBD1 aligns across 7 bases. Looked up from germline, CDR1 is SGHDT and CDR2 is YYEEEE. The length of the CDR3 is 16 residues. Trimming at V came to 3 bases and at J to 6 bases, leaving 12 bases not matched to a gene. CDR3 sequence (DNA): TGTGCCAGCAGCTCTCGACAGGGCAAATGGGGTCAGCCCCAGCATTTT. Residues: CASSSRQGKWGQPQHF. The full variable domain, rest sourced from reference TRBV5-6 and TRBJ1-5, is DAGVTQSPTHLIKTRGQQVTLRCSPKSGHDTVSWYQQALGQGPQFIFQYYEEEERQRGNFPDRFSGHQFPNYSSELNVNALLLGDSALYLCASSSRQGKWGQPQHFGDGTRLSIL.